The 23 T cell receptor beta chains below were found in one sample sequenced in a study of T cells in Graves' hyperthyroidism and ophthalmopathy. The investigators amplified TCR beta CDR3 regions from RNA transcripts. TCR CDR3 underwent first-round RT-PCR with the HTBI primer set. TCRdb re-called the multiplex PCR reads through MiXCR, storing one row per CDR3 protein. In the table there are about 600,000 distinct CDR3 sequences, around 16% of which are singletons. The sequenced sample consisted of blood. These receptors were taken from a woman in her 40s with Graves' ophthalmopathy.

CDR3: CASSDLWTSGRSEQYF. CDR3 nucleotides: TGCGCCAGCAGTGATTTGTGGACTAGCGGGCGTAGCGAGCAGTACTTC. The chain combines TRBV10-2 with TRBJ2-7; TRBD2 agrees at 11 bases. The junction had 10 bases not matched to a gene; V was cut back by 3 bases and J by 6 bases. This CDR3 has 16 amino acids. Germline lookup yields CDR1 WSHSY and CDR2 SAAADI.

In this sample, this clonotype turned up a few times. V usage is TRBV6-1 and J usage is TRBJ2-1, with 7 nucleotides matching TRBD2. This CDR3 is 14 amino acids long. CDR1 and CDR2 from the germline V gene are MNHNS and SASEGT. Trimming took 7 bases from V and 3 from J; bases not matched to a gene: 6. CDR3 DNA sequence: TGTGCCAGCAACCGGGCGGGAGACTACAATGAGCAGTTCTTC. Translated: CASNRAGDYNEQFF.

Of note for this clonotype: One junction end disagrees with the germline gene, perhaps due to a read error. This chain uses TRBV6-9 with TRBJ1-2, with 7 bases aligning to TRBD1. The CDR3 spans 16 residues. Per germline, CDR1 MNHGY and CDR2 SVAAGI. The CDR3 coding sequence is TGTGCCAGCAGTTACCAGCCCTCCACAGGGGCCAATGGCTACATCTTC. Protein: CASSYQPSTGANGYIF.

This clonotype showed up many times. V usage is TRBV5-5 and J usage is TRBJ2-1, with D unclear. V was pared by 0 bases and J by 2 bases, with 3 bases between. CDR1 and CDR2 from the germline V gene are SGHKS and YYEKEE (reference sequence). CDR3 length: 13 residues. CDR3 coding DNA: TGTGCCAGCAGCTTGGAGACCTACAATGAGCAGTTCTTC. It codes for CASSLETYNEQFF.

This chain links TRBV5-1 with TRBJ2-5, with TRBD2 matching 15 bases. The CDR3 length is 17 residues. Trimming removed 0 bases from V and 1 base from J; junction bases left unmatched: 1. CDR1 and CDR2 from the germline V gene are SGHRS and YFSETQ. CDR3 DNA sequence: TGCGCCAGCAGCTTGGGGACTAGCGGGGGGGCCCAAGAGACCCAGTACTTC. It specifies CASSLGTSGGAQETQYF.

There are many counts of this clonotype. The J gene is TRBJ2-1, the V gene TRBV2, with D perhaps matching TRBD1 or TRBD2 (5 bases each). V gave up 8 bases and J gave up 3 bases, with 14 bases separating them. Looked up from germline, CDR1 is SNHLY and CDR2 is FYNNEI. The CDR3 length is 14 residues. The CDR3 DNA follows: TGTGCCAGCCTAGCAGGGCAGGTCTACAATGAGCAGTTCTTC. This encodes CASLAGQVYNEQFF. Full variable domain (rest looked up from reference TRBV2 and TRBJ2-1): EPEVTQTPSHQVTQMGQEVILRCVPISNHLYFYWYRQILGQKVEFLVSFYNNEISEKSEIFDDQFSVERPDGSNFTLKIRSTKLEDSAMYFCASLAGQVYNEQFFGPGTRLTVL.

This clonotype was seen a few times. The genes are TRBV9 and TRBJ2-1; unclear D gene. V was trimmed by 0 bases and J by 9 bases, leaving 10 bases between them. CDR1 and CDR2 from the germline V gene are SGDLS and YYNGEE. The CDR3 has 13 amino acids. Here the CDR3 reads CASSVARETEQFF. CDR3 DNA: TGTGCCAGCAGCGTAGCTCGTGAAACTGAGCAGTTCTTC.

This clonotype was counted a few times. CDR3 region: CSVGWDTGVRAFF. As DNA, the CDR3 is TGCAGCGTTGGATGGGACACCGGCGTTCGAGCTTTCTTT. The gene calls are TRBV29-1 and TRBJ1-1; weak D call: TRBD1 (6 bases). Trimming left V 4 bases short and J 10 bases short, with 19 bases between. Germline V gene lookup returns CDR1 SQVTM and CDR2 ANQGSEA. The CDR3 totals 13 residues.

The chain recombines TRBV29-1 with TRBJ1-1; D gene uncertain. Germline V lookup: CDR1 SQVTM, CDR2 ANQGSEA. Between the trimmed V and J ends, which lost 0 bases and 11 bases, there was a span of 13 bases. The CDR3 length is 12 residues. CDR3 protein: CSVEDEAELAFF. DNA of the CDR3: TGCAGCGTTGAAGATGAGGCTGAATTGGCTTTCTTT.

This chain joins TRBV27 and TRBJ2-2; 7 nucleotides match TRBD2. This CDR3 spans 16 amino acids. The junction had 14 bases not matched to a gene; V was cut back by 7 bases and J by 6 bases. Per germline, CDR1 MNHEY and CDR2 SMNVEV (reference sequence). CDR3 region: CASMTYRRELSGELFF. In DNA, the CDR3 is TGTGCCAGCATGACCTATAGGCGGGAGTTATCCGGGGAGCTGTTTTTT.

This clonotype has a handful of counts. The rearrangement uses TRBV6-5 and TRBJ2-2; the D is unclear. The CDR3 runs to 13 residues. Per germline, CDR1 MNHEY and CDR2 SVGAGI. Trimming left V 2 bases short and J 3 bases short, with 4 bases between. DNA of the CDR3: TGTGCCAGCAGTTACCAGCACACCGGGGAGCTGTTTTTT. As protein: CASSYQHTGELFF.

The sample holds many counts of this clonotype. CDR3 region: CASSFVRSGDEQYF. The CDR3 region has the DNA TGTGCCAGCAGTTTTGTAAGGTCTGGGGACGAGCAGTACTTC. The chain couples TRBV6-1 to TRBJ2-7; D uncertain. Germline loops: CDR1 MNHNS, CDR2 SASEGT. The CDR3 is 14 residues long. The V end was cut by 5 bases, the J end by 5 bases, with 16 bases between.

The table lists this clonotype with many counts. As DNA, the CDR3 is TGTGCCAGCAGTTCAACACTCTCCCTCCCGGAGCAGTACTTC. Translation gives CASSSTLSLPEQYF. The rearrangement links TRBV2 to TRBJ2-7; no reliable D call. The germline CDR1 and CDR2 sequences are SNHLY and FYNNEI. V lost 5 bases to trimming and J lost 7 bases, with 18 bases between them. CDR3 size: 14 residues.

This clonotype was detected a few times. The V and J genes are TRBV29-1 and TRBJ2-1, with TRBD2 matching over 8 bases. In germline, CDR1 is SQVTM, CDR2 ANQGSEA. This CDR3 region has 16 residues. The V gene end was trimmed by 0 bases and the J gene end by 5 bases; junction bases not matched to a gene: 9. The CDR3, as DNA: TGCAGCGTTGAAGAGGACGGGAGGGCCAGGGACAATGAGCAGTTCTTC. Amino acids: CSVEEDGRARDNEQFF.

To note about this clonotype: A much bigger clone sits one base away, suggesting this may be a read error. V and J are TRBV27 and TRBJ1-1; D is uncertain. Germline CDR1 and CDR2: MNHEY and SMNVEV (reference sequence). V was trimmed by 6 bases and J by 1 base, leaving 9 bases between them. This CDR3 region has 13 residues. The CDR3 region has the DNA TGTGCCAGCAGGAGACGGGCGAACACTGAAGCTTTCTTT. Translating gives CASRRRANTEAFF.

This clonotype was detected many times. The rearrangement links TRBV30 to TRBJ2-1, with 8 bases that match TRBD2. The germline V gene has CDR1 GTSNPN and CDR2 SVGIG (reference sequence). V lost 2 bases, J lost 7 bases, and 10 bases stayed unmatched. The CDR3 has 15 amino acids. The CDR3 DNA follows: TGTGCCTGGAGTCGGGGGGGCAGGTTTGGTAATGAGCAGTTCTTC. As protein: CAWSRGGRFGNEQFF.

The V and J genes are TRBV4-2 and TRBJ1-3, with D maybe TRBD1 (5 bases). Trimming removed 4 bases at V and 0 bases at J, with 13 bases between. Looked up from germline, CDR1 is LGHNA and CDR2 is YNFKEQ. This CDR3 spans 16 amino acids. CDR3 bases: TGTGCCAGCAGCCTTCAGGGCCCGAGCTCTGGAAACACCATATATTTT. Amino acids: CASSLQGPSSGNTIYF.

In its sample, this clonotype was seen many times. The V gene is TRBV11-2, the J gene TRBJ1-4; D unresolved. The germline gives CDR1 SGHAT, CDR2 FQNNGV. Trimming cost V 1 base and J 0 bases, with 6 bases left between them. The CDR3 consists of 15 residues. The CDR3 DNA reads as TGTGCCAGCAGCTTAGGTATAGCAACTAATGAAAAACTGTTTTTT. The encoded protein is CASSLGIATNEKLFF.

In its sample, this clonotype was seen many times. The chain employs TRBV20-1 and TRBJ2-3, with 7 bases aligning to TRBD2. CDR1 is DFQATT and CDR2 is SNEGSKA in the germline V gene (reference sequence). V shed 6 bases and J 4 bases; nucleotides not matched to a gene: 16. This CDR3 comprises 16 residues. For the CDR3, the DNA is TGCAGTGCACATCCAGCGGGGAGGGGTTCGGCAGATACGCAGTATTTT. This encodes CSAHPAGRGSADTQYF.

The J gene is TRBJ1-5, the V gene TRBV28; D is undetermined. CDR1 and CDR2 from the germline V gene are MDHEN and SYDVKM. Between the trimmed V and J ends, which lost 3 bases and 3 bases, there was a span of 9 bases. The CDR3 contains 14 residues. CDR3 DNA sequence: TGTGCCAGCAGTTTGGAGGGCACCAATCAGCCCCAGCATTTT. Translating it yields CASSLEGTNQPQHF.

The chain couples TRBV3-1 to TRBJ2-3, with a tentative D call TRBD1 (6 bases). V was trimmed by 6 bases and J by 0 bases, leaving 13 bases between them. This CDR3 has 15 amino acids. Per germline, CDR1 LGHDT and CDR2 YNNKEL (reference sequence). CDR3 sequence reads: CASSRQVGSTDTQYF. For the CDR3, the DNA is TGTGCCAGCAGTCGACAGGTCGGGAGCACAGATACGCAGTATTTT.

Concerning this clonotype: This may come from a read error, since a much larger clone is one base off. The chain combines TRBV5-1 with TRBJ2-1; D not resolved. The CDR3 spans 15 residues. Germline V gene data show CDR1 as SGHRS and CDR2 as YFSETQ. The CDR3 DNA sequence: TGCGCCAGCAGCTTGGGCTACTCCTCCTACAATGGGCAGTTCTTC. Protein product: CASSLGYSSYNGQFF.

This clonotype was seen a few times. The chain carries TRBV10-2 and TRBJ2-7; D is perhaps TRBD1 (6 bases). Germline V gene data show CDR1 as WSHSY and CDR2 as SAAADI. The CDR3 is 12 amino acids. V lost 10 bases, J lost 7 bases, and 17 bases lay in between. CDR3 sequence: CATAIQGTEQYF. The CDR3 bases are TGCGCCACCGCCATACAGGGAACTGAGCAGTACTTC.